The sequence of this TCR beta chain was determined in a study of T cells in tuberculosis. Across the whole study: This South African cohort compared adolescents with or without latent tuberculosis against adults with active tuberculosis. The study's findings and limits: Classification accuracy was around 85% (AUROC roughly 0.88) with the GMM-specific repertoire.

The method was immunoSEQ multiplex PCR; TCRdb's version includes in-frame clones alone and lacks a portion of them. The data hold 25,000 to 30,000 clones, with approximately 95% observed a single time. Germline V gene data show CDR1 as SGDLS and CDR2 as YYNGEE. The CDR3 runs 17 residues. The ends lost 4 bases at V and 1 base at J; junction bases unmatched: 7. To note about this clone: What it binds is unknown.

The V and J genes are TRBV9 and TRBJ2-3, with 12 bases lining up with TRBD2. Material for sequencing was PBMCs. This receptor was taken from a donor aged 10 to 29 with latent tuberculosis or without tuberculosis infection. CDR3 nucleotides: TGTGCCAGCAGCCTCTCCCTAGCGGGGGGGGGCACAGATACGCAGTATTTT. This translates into CASSLSLAGGGTDTQYF.